Below are 8 T cell receptor beta chains sequenced from a single sample in a study of T-cell reconstitution after alpha-beta-depleted transplantation in children. As it was prepared, the TCRbeta library received unique molecular identifiers. TCRdb re-called the PCR reads through MiXCR, storing one row per CDR3 protein. In the table there are about 640,000 distinct CDR3 sequences, 16% of which are singletons. Material: PBMCs from the stem cell graft donor, obtained from the stem cell graft. The origin of the receptors is a human donor who donated a stem cell graft to a child with acute myeloid leukemia.

V usage is TRBV5-4 and J usage is TRBJ1-2, with 9 bases lining up with TRBD1. This CDR3 has 12 amino acids. The germline V gene encodes CDR1 SGHNT and CDR2 YYREEE (reference sequence). Losses at the gene ends were 7 bases for V and 9 bases for J; bases not matched to a gene: 7. CDR3 protein: CASQGQGKSYTF. Written as DNA, the CDR3 is TGTGCCAGCCAGGGACAGGGAAAAAGCTACACCTTC.

This clonotype has just a few counts. This chain uses TRBV6-1 with TRBJ2-3; D is possibly TRBD2 (6 bases). From germline, CDR1 is MNHNS and CDR2 SASEGT. V was shortened by 6 bases and J by 6 bases, with 19 bases between the two germline ends. The CDR3 consists of 15 residues. CDR3 nucleotide sequence: TGTGCCAGCAGCGCGGGACTTTCGGAGACGGATACGCAGTATTTT. Translation: CASSAGLSETDTQYF.

The gene calls are TRBV7-6 and TRBJ2-5, with no clear D. Between the trimmed V and J ends, which lost 2 bases and 4 bases, there was a span of 8 bases. This CDR3 contains 13 residues. Looked up from germline, CDR1 is SGHVS and CDR2 is FNYEAQ. DNA of the CDR3: TGTGCCAGCAGCTTAAGGTTACGAGAGACCCAGTACTTC. This sequence encodes CASSLRLRETQYF.

The chain is built from TRBV27 and TRBJ2-1; D is perhaps TRBD1 (6 bases). Trimming pared 8 bases from V and 8 bases from J, leaving 16 bases between. The germline gives CDR1 MNHEY, CDR2 SMNVEV (reference sequence). This CDR3 has 13 residues. CDR3 protein: CASGPRGPDEQFF. CDR3 in DNA: TGTGCCAGCGGGCCCAGGGGACCCGATGAGCAGTTCTTC.

This clonotype occurred many times. This chain joins TRBV20-1 and TRBJ2-7; D unclear. Germline CDR1 is DFQATT and CDR2 is SNEGSKA (reference sequence). V dropped 0 bases and J dropped 2 bases, with 8 bases sitting between them. The CDR3 runs 13 residues. CDR3 amino acids: CSARDVRAYEQYF. In DNA, the CDR3 is TGCAGTGCTAGAGATGTGCGAGCCTACGAGCAGTACTTC.

The chain uses TRBV10-3 and TRBJ1-6; tentatively, D is TRBD1 (5 bases). The length of the CDR3 is 18 residues. V was clipped by 0 bases and J by 0 bases, with 12 bases between them. The germline V gene encodes CDR1 ENHRY and CDR2 SYGVKD. CDR3 amino acids: CAISESQVSLSYNSPLHF. CDR3 DNA sequence: TGTGCCATCAGTGAGTCACAGGTTTCGCTCTCCTATAATTCACCCCTCCACTTT.

This clonotype was recorded many times. The chain is built from TRBV7-2 and TRBJ2-5; D is ambiguous. Trimming pared 2 bases from V and 2 bases from J, leaving 6 bases between. The CDR3 totals 13 residues. Germline values: CDR1 SGHTA, CDR2 FQGNSA. The CDR3 bases are TGTGCCAGCAGCTTACTTCCACAAGAGACCCAGTACTTC. Protein: CASSLLPQETQYF. Full variable domain (outside the CDR3, taken from reference TRBV7-2 and TRBJ2-5): GAGVSQSPSNKVTEKGKDVELRCDPISGHTALYWYRQSLGQGLEFLIYFQGNSAPDKSGLPSDRFSAERTGGSVSTLTIQRTQQEDSAVYLCASSLLPQETQYFGPGTRLLVL.

This clonotype was seen ten or more times. The chain recombines TRBV12-3 or TRBV12-4 with TRBJ1-1; D is unclear. Trimming stripped 1 base from V and 11 bases from J, with 14 bases between. This CDR3 is built from 13 residues. The chain's CDR3 is CASSLEGAGGAFF. CDR3 nucleotides: TGTGCCAGCAGTTTAGAAGGCGCGGGCGGTGCTTTCTTT.